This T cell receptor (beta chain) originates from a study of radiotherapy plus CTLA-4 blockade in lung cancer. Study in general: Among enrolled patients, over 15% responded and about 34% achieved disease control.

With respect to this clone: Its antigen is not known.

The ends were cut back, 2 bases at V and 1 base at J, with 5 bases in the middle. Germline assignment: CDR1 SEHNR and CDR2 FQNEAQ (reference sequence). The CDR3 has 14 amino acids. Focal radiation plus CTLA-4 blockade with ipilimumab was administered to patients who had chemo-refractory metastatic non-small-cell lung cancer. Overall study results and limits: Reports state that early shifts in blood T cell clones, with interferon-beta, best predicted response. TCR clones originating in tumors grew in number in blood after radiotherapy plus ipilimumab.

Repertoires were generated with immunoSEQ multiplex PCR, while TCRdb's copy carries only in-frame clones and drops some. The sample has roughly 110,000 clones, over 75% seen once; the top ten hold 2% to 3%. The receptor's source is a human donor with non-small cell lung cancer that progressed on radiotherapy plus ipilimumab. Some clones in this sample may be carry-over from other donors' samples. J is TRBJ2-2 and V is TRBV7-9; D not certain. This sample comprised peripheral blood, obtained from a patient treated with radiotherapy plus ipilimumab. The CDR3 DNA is TGTGCCAGCAGCTTATTGGGGAACACCGGGGAGCTGTTTTTT. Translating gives CASSLLGNTGELFF.